Below are 27 T cell receptor beta chains sequenced from a single sample in a study of molecular identifiers for immune sequencing clone quantification (dated by TCRdb to the late 2010s). The library was obtained by PCR. Sequencer: NextSeq 500. Clones were called with MiXCR by TCRdb after fastp trimmed the public reads at Q25, and only in-frame beta chains were retained. One record per CDR3 amino acid sequence lists the most common genes and DNA. Within this sample are 97,000 or so distinct CDR3 sequences, with 30% to 35% of them counted one time only. Jointly, the top ten make up less than 10% of the sample. The specimen sequenced was naive CD8+ T cells from blood, with Jurkat cell RNA spiked in. Interpreted using the paper, the cell subset or site label stands for: FACS-sorted CD8+CD4-CCR7+CD45RA+ naive T cells. The receptors stem from a human donor in good health. Some libraries in this study had Jurkat cell RNA spiked in.

Ten or more counts support this clonotype. The chain has TRBV7-2 and TRBJ2-7, with 9 bases matching TRBD2. The CDR3 sequence is 15 residues long. Germline loops: CDR1 SGHTA, CDR2 FQGNSA. V gave up 1 base and J gave up 4 bases; unmatched junction bases: 5. The CDR3 sequence: CASSLGSGRGYEQYF. The CDR3 DNA is TGTGCCAGCAGCTTAGGTAGCGGGAGAGGTTACGAGCAGTACTTC.

The chain uses TRBV12-3 or TRBV12-4 and TRBJ2-1, with D possibly matching TRBD1 (6 bases). The CDR3 sequence is 15 residues long. V was cut by 5 bases and J by 2 bases, with 13 bases left in between. The CDR3 loop reads CASSPQGPPYNEQFF. CDR3 nucleotides: TGTGCCAGCAGTCCACAGGGCCCACCCTACAATGAGCAGTTCTTC.

This chain joins TRBV9 and TRBJ2-2; D unclear. In germline, CDR1 is SGDLS, CDR2 YYNGEE. This CDR3 spans 14 amino acids. V lost 7 bases and J lost 2, with 12 bases in between. The CDR3 loop reads CASGPWSNTGELFF. The CDR3 coding sequence is TGTGCCAGCGGCCCCTGGTCCAACACCGGGGAGCTGTTTTTT.

In the case of this clonotype: A read error may be the cause here, since a much bigger clone is one base away. V is TRBV12-3 or TRBV12-4 and J is TRBJ1-1; TRBD1 agrees at 8 bases. CDR3 size: 14 residues. Trimming at V came to 5 bases and at J to 4 bases, leaving 6 bases not matched to a gene. CDR3 DNA: TGTGCCAGCAGTAGGGCAACAGGGGGCACTGAAGCTTTCTTT. As protein: CASSRATGGTEAFF.

CDR3 loop: CASRGTTHEQYF. As DNA, the CDR3 is TGTGCCAGCAGGGGAACAACTCACGAGCAGTACTTC. The V call is TRBV27, the J call TRBJ2-7; no clear D gene. There are 12 residues in the CDR3. Germline assignment: CDR1 MNHEY and CDR2 SMNVEV (reference sequence). The V end was cut by 6 bases, the J end by 5 bases, with 11 bases between.

In the case of this clonotype: At one end the junction does not follow the germline gene, possibly because of a read error. The chain carries TRBV19 and TRBJ2-3, with D possibly TRBD2 on 5 matching bases. Germline CDR1 LNHDA, CDR2 SQIVND (reference sequence). This CDR3 has 13 amino acids. Written as DNA, the CDR3 is TGTGCCTGTAGAAAGCGGACCACAGATACGCAGTATTTT. It yields the protein CACRKRTTDTQYF. The full variable domain, its missing parts supplied by reference TRBV19 and TRBJ2-3, is DGGITQSPKYLFRKEGQNVTLSCEQNLNHDAMYWYRQDPGQGLRLIYYSQIVNDFQKGDIAEGYSVSREKKESFPLTVTSAQKNPTAFYLCACRKRTTDTQYFGPGTRLTVL.

This clonotype was seen once. This may stem from a read error, because a much larger clone lies one nucleotide away. The CDR3 loop reads CATSAEGLNQPQHF. The CDR3 DNA follows: TGTGCCACCAGTGCCGAGGGGCTCAATCAGCCCCAGCATTTT. This chain connects TRBV24-1 to TRBJ1-5, with D possibly being TRBD1 (5 bases). There are 14 residues in the CDR3. The V gene's germline CDR1 is KGHDR and CDR2 SFDVKD. V was cut by 5 bases and J by 3 bases, with 10 bases left in between.

The sample holds many counts of this clonotype. The V call is TRBV14, the J call TRBJ2-7; 8 bases are a match to TRBD1. Trimming removed 2 bases from V and 4 bases from J; junction bases left unmatched: 4. CDR3 size: 14 residues. Germline assignment: CDR1 SGHDN and CDR2 FVKESK. CDR3 sequence (DNA): TGTGCCAGCAGCCAATGGCAGGGGGCTTACGAGCAGTACTTC. Residues: CASSQWQGAYEQYF. Full variable domain (missing parts from reference TRBV14 and TRBJ2-7): EAGVTQFPSHSVIEKGQTVTLRCDPISGHDNLYWYRRVMGKEIKFLLHFVKESKQDESGMPNNRFLAERTGGTYSTLKVQPAELEDSGVYFCASSQWQGAYEQYFGPGTRLTVT.

Note on this clonotype: The conserved phenylalanine or tryptophan is not found at the CDR3 terminus, so this likely reflects a read error. V and J are TRBV9 and TRBJ2-3, with 8 bases identical to TRBD2. Trimming removed 4 bases from V and 3 bases from J; junction bases left unmatched: 4. This CDR3 region has 14 residues. Per the germline V gene, CDR1 is SGDLS and CDR2 is YYNGEE. The CDR3: CASSLGGGTDTQYS. The CDR3 coding sequence is TGTGCCAGCAGCTTGGGCGGGGGGACAGATACGCAGTATTCT.

The sample holds a few counts of this clonotype. The V and J genes are TRBV27 and TRBJ1-5, with 7 bases fitting TRBD1. Germline CDR1 is MNHEY and CDR2 is SMNVEV (reference sequence). The CDR3 contains 16 residues. The V gene end was trimmed by 2 bases and the J gene end by 0 bases; junction bases not matched to a gene: 4. The DNA for the CDR3 is TGTGCCAGCAGTTTACCGGACAGGTATAGCAATCAGCCCCAGCATTTT. Its protein product is CASSLPDRYSNQPQHF.

Points on this clonotype: The junction differs from germline at one of its ends, possibly a read error. The chain combines TRBV6-1 with TRBJ2-1; no firm D call. The CDR3 is 9 amino acids. Germline CDR1 is MNHNS and CDR2 is SASEGT. The CDR3 region is CSSDNEQFF. The CDR3 coding sequence is TGTTCCAGCGACAATGAGCAGTTCTTC.

The chain links TRBV2 to TRBJ2-7, with D perhaps given as TRBD1 or TRBD2 (5 bases each). CDR3 length: 13 amino acids. The V end lost 8 bases, the J end lost 5 bases, and 16 bases lay between the germline ends. In germline, CDR1 is SNHLY, CDR2 FYNNEI. The CDR3 here is CASGAGTWDEQYF. The CDR3 region has the DNA TGTGCCAGCGGGGCAGGGACGTGGGACGAGCAGTACTTC.

V and J are TRBV6-5 and TRBJ2-3; the match to TRBD2 covers 7 bases. Germline CDR1 reads MNHEY; CDR2 reads SVGAGI. The CDR3 spans 16 residues. V shed 6 bases and J 1 base; nucleotides not matched to a gene: 10. The CDR3 bases are TGTGCCAGCAGAACCCGGGACTACCAAGGCACAGATACGCAGTATTTT. Protein: CASRTRDYQGTDTQYF.

This clonotype was counted a few times. The V and J genes are TRBV13 and TRBJ2-7; TRBD2 might be the D (6 bases). The ends were cut back, 0 bases at V and 6 bases at J, with 12 bases in the middle. Germline lookup yields CDR1 PRHDT and CDR2 FYEKMQ (reference sequence). The CDR3 extends over 14 amino acids. Written as DNA, the CDR3 is TGTGCCAGCAGCTTAGGCGGGGGAGGCTCCGAGCAGTACTTC. Protein product: CASSLGGGGSEQYF.

Concerning this clonotype itself: Given a much more abundant clone one base away, this may be a read error. The J gene is TRBJ2-5, the V gene TRBV28; D is unclear. The CDR3 has 13 amino acids. CDR1 is MDHEN, CDR2 SYDVKM, per germline. Between the trimmed V and J ends, which lost 5 bases and 7 bases, there was a span of 14 bases. The CDR3 DNA is TGTGCCAGCAGTCCTAGACTTGTAGGGACCCAGTACTTC. As protein: CASSPRLVGTQYF. Full variable domain (outside the CDR3, taken from reference TRBV28 and TRBJ2-5): DVKVTQSSRYLVKRTGEKVFLECVQDMDHENMFWYRQDPGLGLRLIYFSYDVKMKEKGDIPEGYSVSREKKERFSLILESASTNQTSMYLCASSPRLVGTQYFGPGTRLLVL.

This clonotype was detected once. This may be a read error, as it is one base from a much larger clone. V and J are TRBV28 and TRBJ1-1; D unclear. The CDR3 has 11 residues. The germline V and J ends were trimmed by 8 bases and 7 bases, with 11 bases remaining between them. In germline, CDR1 is MDHEN, CDR2 SYDVKM. In DNA form, the CDR3 reads TGTGCCAGCTCCCCAGGCGATGAAGCTTTCTTT. Encoded protein: CASSPGDEAFF.

The genes are TRBV24-1 and TRBJ2-3; no firm D call. Germline loops: CDR1 KGHDR, CDR2 SFDVKD. V lost 0 bases, J lost 0 bases, and 9 bases lay in between. The CDR3 runs 16 residues. CDR3: CATSDLGKGSTDTQYF. In DNA form, the CDR3 reads TGTGCCACCAGTGATTTGGGAAAGGGTAGCACAGATACGCAGTATTTT.

V usage is TRBV27 and J usage is TRBJ2-3, with 7 bases matching TRBD2. Germline CDR1 and CDR2: MNHEY and SMNVEV (reference sequence). V lost 8 bases to trimming and J lost 6 bases; unmatched junction nucleotides: 14. This CDR3 contains 15 residues. Here the CDR3 DNA reads TGTGCCAGCCGCGGGGGACTGGAAGTTGTGGATACGCAGTATTTT. Protein: CASRGGLEVVDTQYF.

The chain couples TRBV13 to TRBJ2-7, with a tentative D call TRBD2 (6 bases). V was cut by 4 bases and J by 1 base, with 14 bases left in between. The germline CDR1 and CDR2 sequences are PRHDT and FYEKMQ (reference sequence). This CDR3 spans 15 amino acids. As DNA, the CDR3 is TGTGCCAGCAGCTCGAGAGCGGGCCCGTCCTACGAGCAGTACTTC. It is translated as CASSSRAGPSYEQYF.

The chain employs TRBV11-2 and TRBJ2-7, with 10 bases aligning to TRBD1. The J segment lost 4 bases and the V segment lost 4 bases, leaving 4 bases of the junction unmatched. CDR1 and CDR2 from the germline V gene are SGHAT and FQNNGV. This CDR3 has 14 residues. The CDR3 here is CASSWDRGGYEQYF. CDR3 DNA sequence: TGTGCCAGCAGCTGGGACAGGGGAGGGTACGAGCAGTACTTC.

This clonotype was counted between two and nine times. The V and J genes are TRBV28 and TRBJ2-7, with 7 bases that match TRBD1. CDR3 length equals 14 residues. Trimming at V came to 4 bases and at J to 5 bases, leaving 8 bases not matched to a gene. Germline assignment: CDR1 MDHEN and CDR2 SYDVKM. The CDR3 is CASSYYGQDDEQYF. CDR3 bases: TGTGCCAGCAGTTACTACGGACAGGACGACGAGCAGTACTTC.

This clonotype came up a few times. The V call is TRBV7-2, the J call TRBJ1-6, with D unresolved. The CDR3 has 16 amino acids. Germline V lookup: CDR1 SGHTA, CDR2 FQGNSA. V lost 5 bases to trimming and J lost 6 bases, with 17 bases between them. The CDR3 reads CASSPGEAYINSPLHF. The CDR3 nucleotides read TGTGCCAGCAGCCCGGGAGAAGCTTACATTAATTCACCCCTCCACTTT.

Of note for this clonotype: No conserved phenylalanine or tryptophan ends this CDR3, so it is likely a read error. The rearrangement links TRBV7-6 to TRBJ1-1; no firm D call. The CDR3 has 12 residues. Trimming removed 3 bases at V and 0 bases at J, with 2 bases between. CDR1 is SGHVS and CDR2 is FNYEAQ in the germline V gene. As DNA, the CDR3 is TGTGCCAGCAGCTTTTTGAACACTGAAGCTTTCTAT. It is translated as CASSFLNTEAFY.

The V call is TRBV12-3 or TRBV12-4, the J call TRBJ2-7; tentatively, D is TRBD1 or TRBD2 (5 bases each). CDR3 length equals 16 residues. Trimming cost V 1 base and J 3 bases, with 16 bases left between them. The CDR3 spells CASSLVLGTVDYEQYF. The CDR3 nucleotides read TGTGCCAGCAGTTTAGTGCTCGGGACGGTGGACTACGAGCAGTACTTC.

This clonotype turned up a few times. The chain carries TRBV27 and TRBJ1-5, with D tentatively TRBD1 (6 bases). The CDR3 contains 16 residues. Germline assignment: CDR1 MNHEY and CDR2 SMNVEV (reference sequence). V was shortened by 3 bases and J by 0 bases, with 12 bases between the two germline ends. CDR3 sequence: CASSLTGPYSNQPQHF. CDR3 bases: TGTGCCAGCAGTTTGACAGGACCATATAGCAATCAGCCCCAGCATTTT.

Ten or more counts support this clonotype. This chain links TRBV5-6 with TRBJ2-1; TRBD2 matches at 7 bases. The CDR3 covers 13 residues. Germline assignment: CDR1 SGHDT and CDR2 YYEEEE. Trimming took 0 bases from V and 6 from J; bases not matched to a gene: 0. The CDR3 DNA reads as TGTGCCAGCAGCTTGGCTAGCGGCAATGAGCAGTTCTTC. Translating gives CASSLASGNEQFF.

The V call is TRBV28, the J call TRBJ2-7, with 7 nucleotides matching TRBD1. This CDR3 region has 14 residues. The germline V gene encodes CDR1 MDHEN and CDR2 SYDVKM. V shed 5 bases and J 6 bases; nucleotides not matched to a gene: 10. In DNA form, the CDR3 reads TGTGCCAGCAGTCCTTACAAACAGGGGCTCGAGCAGTACTTC. Translating gives CASSPYKQGLEQYF.